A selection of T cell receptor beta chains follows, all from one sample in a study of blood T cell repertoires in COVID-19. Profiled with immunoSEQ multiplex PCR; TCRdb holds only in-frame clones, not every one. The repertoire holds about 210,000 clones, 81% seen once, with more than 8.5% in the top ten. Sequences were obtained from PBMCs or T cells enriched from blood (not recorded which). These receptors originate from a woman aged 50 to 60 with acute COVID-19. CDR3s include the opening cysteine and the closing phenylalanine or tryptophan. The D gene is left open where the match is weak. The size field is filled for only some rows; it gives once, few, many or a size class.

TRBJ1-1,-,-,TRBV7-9,CASSSDQGSGTEAFF,TGTGCCAGCAGCTCCGACCAGGGATCGGGCACTGAAGCTTTCTTT
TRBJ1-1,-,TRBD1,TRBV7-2,CASRPDRGGSAFF,TGTGCCAGCAGGCCGGACAGGGGAGGGTCGGCTTTCTTT
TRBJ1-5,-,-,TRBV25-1,CASSKTGGNQPQHF,TGTGCCAGCAGTAAGACAGGAGGCAATCAGCCCCAGCATTTT
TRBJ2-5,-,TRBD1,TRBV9,CASSAPGQGRKTQYF,TGTGCCAGCAGCGCGCCGGGACAGGGGCGGAAGACCCAGTACTTC
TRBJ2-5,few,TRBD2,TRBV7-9,CASSQPGGSRETQYF,TGTGCCAGCAGCCAGCCGGGGGGTAGCCGAGAGACCCAGTACTTC
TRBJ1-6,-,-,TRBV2,CASSEEAGNSPLHF,TGTGCCAGCAGTGAAGAAGCAGGGAATTCACCCCTCCACTTT
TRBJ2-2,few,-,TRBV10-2,CASSPLSRSDYVTGELFF,TGCGCCAGCAGTCCCCTTAGCCGGTCTGATTATGTTACCGGGGAGCTGTTTTTT
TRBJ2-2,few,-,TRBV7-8,CASSLAGSQATGELFF,TGTGCCAGCAGCTTAGCGGGTTCCCAGGCCACCGGGGAGCTGTTTTTT
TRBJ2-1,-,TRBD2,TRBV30,CAWSTLAGFHNEQFF,TGTGCCTGGAGTACTCTAGCGGGTTTTCACAATGAGCAGTTCTTC
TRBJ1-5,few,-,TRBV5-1,CASSLDTGPQHF,TGCGCCAGCAGCTTGGATACAGGGCCCCAGCATTTT
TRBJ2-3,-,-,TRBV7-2,CASSFARSGTQYF,TGTGCCAGCAGCTTTGCCCGGAGCGGTACGCAGTATTTT
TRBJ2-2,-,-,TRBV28,CASSSPPNTGELFF,TGTGCCAGCAGTTCCCCCCCTAACACCGGGGAGCTGTTTTTT
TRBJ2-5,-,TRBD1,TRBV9,CASSATGGREETQYF,TGTGCCAGCAGCGCCACAGGGGGCAGGGAAGAGACCCAGTACTTC
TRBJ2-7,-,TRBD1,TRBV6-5,CASSYSRGPGNEQYF,TGTGCCAGCAGTTACTCGAGGGGGCCAGGGAACGAGCAGTACTTC
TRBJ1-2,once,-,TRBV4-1,CASSQEPGGINYGYTF,TGCGCCAGCAGCCAAGAACCGGGGGGCATCAACTATGGCTACACCTTC
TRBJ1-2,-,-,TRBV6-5,CASRYLEGGYTF,TGTGCCAGCAGGTATCTAGAGGGTGGCTACACCTTC
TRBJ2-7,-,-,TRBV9,CASSVAPEREQYF,TGTGCCAGCAGCGTAGCGCCAGAGCGGGAGCAGTACTTC
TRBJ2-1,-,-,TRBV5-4,CASSGEVGPVTYNEQFF,TGTGCCAGCAGCGGGGAGGTGGGGCCAGTCACCTACAATGAGCAGTTCTTC
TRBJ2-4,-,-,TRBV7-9,CASSLWDTLAKNIQYF,TGTGCCAGCAGCTTATGGGACACGTTAGCCAAAAACATTCAGTACTTC
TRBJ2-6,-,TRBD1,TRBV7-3,CASSLGTALTRSGANVLTF,TGTGCCAGCAGCTTAGGGACAGCGTTAACCCGCTCTGGGGCCAACGTCCTGACTTTC
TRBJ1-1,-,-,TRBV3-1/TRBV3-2,CASSQDYLNTEAFF,TGTGCCAGCAGCCAAGATTACCTAAACACTGAAGCTTTCTTT
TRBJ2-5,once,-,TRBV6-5,CASTSIRAETQYF,TGTGCCAGCACTAGCATACGGGCAGAGACCCAGTACTTC
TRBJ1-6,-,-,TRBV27,CASTESRGRVSPLHF,TGTGCCAGCACCGAATCTAGAGGGCGGGTCTCGCCCCTCCACTTT
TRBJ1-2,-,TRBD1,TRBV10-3,CAISEDRVGGYTF,TGTGCCATCAGCGAAGACAGGGTTGGGGGCTACACCTTC
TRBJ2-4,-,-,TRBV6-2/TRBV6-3,CASSPTTGPEPKNIQYF,TGTGCCAGCAGTCCAACCACAGGGCCGGAGCCCAAAAACATTCAGTACTTC
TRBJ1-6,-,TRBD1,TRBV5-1,CASSLEGQRVSPLHF,TGCGCCAGCAGCTTGGAGGGACAGAGGGTTTCACCCCTCCACTTT
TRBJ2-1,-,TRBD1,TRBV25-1,CASSRSQGASYNEQFF,TGTGCCAGCAGTAGGAGCCAGGGGGCATCTTACAATGAGCAGTTCTTC
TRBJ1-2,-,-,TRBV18,CASSPNSQSGYTF,TGTGCCAGCTCACCAAATTCGCAAAGCGGCTACACCTTC